A single sample gave rise to the 21 T cell receptor beta chains below, sequenced in a study of CD8 T cells in ankylosing spondylitis. MiXCR was run by TCRdb on the 5' RACE reads, yielding one entry per CDR3 protein. The data contain approximately 88,000 distinct CDR3 sequences, about 9% of them seen just once; the ten biggest clones take up over 4.5%. The specimen sequenced was blood, either unsorted or a sorted T cell fraction (not recorded which). These receptors were obtained from a male donor with ankylosing spondylitis or in good health (not recorded which).

The chain couples TRBV4-1 to TRBJ1-5; possibly TRBD1 for D (6 bases). The CDR3 is 16 amino acids. Trimming stripped 2 bases from V and 0 bases from J, with 11 bases between. Germline assignment: CDR1 MGHRA and CDR2 YSYEKL. CDR3 amino acids: CASSQQTGYSNQPQHF. The CDR3 bases are TGCGCCAGCAGCCAACAGACAGGATATAGCAATCAGCCCCAGCATTTT.

This clonotype came up many times. This chain joins TRBV20-1 and TRBJ1-4; D might be TRBD1 (5 bases). Trimming removed 3 bases from V and 7 bases from J, with 9 bases in between. The CDR3 runs to 12 residues. CDR1 and CDR2 (germline): DFQATT, SNEGSKA (reference sequence). The CDR3 bases are TGCAGTGCTAGTCCCGGGGGTGAAAAACTGTTTTTT. Protein sequence: CSASPGGEKLFF.

This clonotype was recorded at least ten times. J is TRBJ1-1 and V is TRBV20-1; 9 positions match TRBD1. The CDR3 loop spans 15 amino acids. V gave up 1 base and J gave up 3 bases; unmatched junction bases: 6. CDR1 DFQATT and CDR2 SNEGSKA come from the germline V gene (reference sequence). The CDR3 loop reads CSARGMGQGDTEAFF. Written as DNA, the CDR3 is TGCAGTGCTAGAGGTATGGGACAGGGAGACACTGAAGCTTTCTTT.

The sample holds many counts of this clonotype. This chain's CDR3 is CSASGDSYEQYF. In DNA form, the CDR3 reads TGCAGTGCTAGTGGCGACTCCTACGAGCAGTACTTC. The chain uses TRBV20-1 and TRBJ2-7, with D unclear. Germline assignment: CDR1 DFQATT and CDR2 SNEGSKA (reference sequence). The CDR3 totals 12 residues. Between the trimmed V and J ends, which lost 3 bases and 0 bases, there was a span of 6 bases.

This clonotype was observed at least ten times. Written as DNA, the CDR3 is TGCGCCAGCAGCTTGGCAGGGCGCGGTGGCTACACCTTC. Its protein is CASSLAGRGGYTF. The chain links TRBV5-1 to TRBJ1-2; the D gene is possibly TRBD1 (5 bases). The CDR3 covers 13 residues. V gave up 0 bases and J gave up 7 bases, with 10 bases separating them. Germline V CDR1 and CDR2: SGHRS, YFSETQ.

V and J are TRBV7-2 and TRBJ2-7, with D tentatively TRBD1 (6 bases). Germline loops: CDR1 SGHTA, CDR2 FQGNSA. Trimming stripped 2 bases from V and 8 bases from J, with 19 bases between. This CDR3 is 15 amino acids long. The CDR3 bases are TGTGCCAGCAGCTTATCTGGCGGACAGTCTATGAAGCAGTACTTC. Its protein product is CASSLSGGQSMKQYF. The full variable domain, in which reference TRBV7-2 and TRBJ2-7 provide the parts outside the CDR3, is GAGVSQSPSNKVTEKGKDVELRCDPISGHTALYWYRQSLGQGLEFLIYFQGNSAPDKSGLPSDRFSAERTGGSVSTLTIQRTQQEDSAVYLCASSLSGGQSMKQYFGPGTRLTVT.

Ten or more counts support this clonotype. The rearrangement joins TRBV5-1 to TRBJ2-1; 11 bases are shared with TRBD1. The J segment lost 6 bases and the V segment lost 4 bases, leaving 6 bases of the junction unmatched. The CDR3 extends over 15 amino acids. The germline V gene has CDR1 SGHRS and CDR2 YFSETQ. CDR3 loop: CASSDRDRGVNEQFF. CDR3 coding DNA: TGCGCCAGCAGCGACCGGGACAGGGGGGTCAATGAGCAGTTCTTC.

Details on this clonotype: One base away lies a much larger clone, so this may be a sequencing read error. The V and J genes are TRBV7-2 and TRBJ1-1; D ambiguous. Trimming left V 1 base short and J 6 bases short, with 18 bases between. CDR1 and CDR2 from the germline V gene are SGHTA and FQGNSA. CDR3 length equals 16 residues. This CDR3 reads CASSLGDRGCASEAFF. DNA of the CDR3: TGTGCCAGCAGCTTAGGGGATAGAGGTTGCGCGTCTGAAGCTTTCTTT.

This clonotype has at least ten counts. V usage is TRBV5-1 and J usage is TRBJ2-1; TRBD1 matches at 7 bases. J was trimmed by 11 bases and V by 0 bases; bases with no gene match: 5. The CDR3 totals 13 residues. The germline V gene has CDR1 SGHRS and CDR2 YFSETQ. CDR3 residues: CASSLAGQSKQFF. CDR3 DNA: TGCGCCAGCAGCTTGGCGGGACAGAGTAAGCAGTTCTTC.

This clonotype was observed at least ten times. The chain has TRBV2 and TRBJ2-3; unclear D gene. The CDR3 contains 12 residues. The V gene lost 7 bases and the J gene lost 2 bases, with 7 bases spanning the gap. From germline, CDR1 is SNHLY and CDR2 FYNNEI. The CDR3 coding sequence is TGTGCCAGCACAGATCTCACAGATACGCAGTATTTT. Translation gives CASTDLTDTQYF.

A word on this clonotype: Given a much more abundant clone one base away, this may be a read error. This chain links TRBV12-3 or TRBV12-4 with TRBJ2-3, with 8 positions matching TRBD2. The CDR3 sequence is 17 residues long. The CDR3 DNA sequence: TGTGCCAACAGTTTTTTCCGGGGGGGCGCCCCGGCAGATACGCAGTATTTT. Translated: CANSFFRGGAPADTQYF.

For this clonotype: This may arise from a read error, as a much more abundant clone is one base away. For the CDR3, the DNA is TGTGCCAGCAGACCCTCGGAGGGCTCGCTTGAAGCTTTCTTT. It is translated as CASRPSEGSLEAFF. The chain has TRBV7-9 and TRBJ1-1; D is uncertain. This CDR3 contains 14 residues. Between the trimmed V and J ends, which lost 6 bases and 7 bases, there was a span of 18 bases. Looked up from germline, CDR1 is SEHNR and CDR2 is FQNEAQ (reference sequence). Using reference TRBV7-9 and TRBJ1-1 for the parts outside the CDR3, the full variable domain is DTGVSQNPRHKITKRGQNVTFRCDPISEHNRLYWYRQTLGQGPEFLTYFQNEAQLEKSRLLSDRFSAERPKGSFSTLEIQRTEQGDSAMYLCASRPSEGSLEAFFGQGTRLTVV.

This clonotype was seen at least ten times. The chain couples TRBV20-1 to TRBJ2-1, with D possibly TRBD2 on 6 matching bases. In germline, CDR1 is DFQATT, CDR2 SNEGSKA (reference sequence). The CDR3 runs 15 residues. The ends were cut back, 1 base at V and 4 bases at J, with 14 bases in the middle. The CDR3 region has the DNA TGCAGTGCTAGAGTGGGTAGCGGCTCATACAATGAGCAGTTCTTC. Protein: CSARVGSGSYNEQFF.

This clonotype was found a few times. The V gene is TRBV12-3 or TRBV12-4, the J gene TRBJ2-3; 7 nucleotides line up with TRBD1. Trimming at V came to 6 bases and at J to 5 bases, leaving 8 bases not matched to a gene. This CDR3 is 14 amino acids long. The CDR3 region has the DNA TGTGCCAGCAGGGCACAGGGGAGAGGAGATACGCAGTATTTT. Translation gives CASRAQGRGDTQYF.

This clonotype was picked up many times. The chain links TRBV12-3 or TRBV12-4 to TRBJ2-5, with no clear D. This CDR3 is 13 amino acids long. V lost 4 bases and J 4 bases, leaving 10 bases between the germline ends. The chain's CDR3 is CASSWQERETQYF. The CDR3 bases are TGTGCCAGCAGTTGGCAGGAACGAGAGACCCAGTACTTC.

This clonotype was seen a handful of times. The V and J genes are TRBV15 and TRBJ2-5; TRBD2 matches 8 bases. The CDR3 consists of 15 residues. The junction had 5 bases not matched to a gene; V was cut back by 4 bases and J by 1 base. Germline-derived CDR1 and CDR2 are LNHNV and YYDKDF (reference sequence). The CDR3 DNA reads as TGTGCCACCAGCAAGTGGCGGGGGGCCCAAGAGACCCAGTACTTC. It translates to CATSKWRGAQETQYF. Full variable domain (missing parts from reference TRBV15 and TRBJ2-5): DAMVIQNPRYQVTQFGKPVTLSCSQTLNHNVMYWYQQKSSQAPKLLFHYYDKDFNNEADTPDNFQSRRPNTSFCFLDIRSPGLGDTAMYLCATSKWRGAQETQYFGPGTRLLVL.

In its sample, this clonotype was seen many times. This chain connects TRBV29-1 to TRBJ1-1; TRBD1 is a possible D gene (6 bases). Germline V gene sequence: CDR1 SQVTM, CDR2 ANQGSEA. The CDR3 has 11 amino acids. The V end lost 6 bases, the J end lost 6 bases, and 11 bases lay between the germline ends. CDR3 coding DNA: TGCAGCGTAGTGAGGGGGGCTGAAGCTTTCTTT. Protein sequence: CSVVRGAEAFF.

This clonotype has at least ten counts. The rearrangement joins TRBV28 to TRBJ1-2; 8 nucleotides agree with TRBD1. The germline V gene has CDR1 MDHEN and CDR2 SYDVKM. V dropped 6 bases and J dropped 4; count of bases not matched to a gene: 10. The CDR3 runs to 15 residues. CDR3 residues: CASRTPTGATYGYTF. Written as DNA, the CDR3 is TGTGCCAGCAGAACCCCGACAGGGGCCACCTATGGCTACACCTTC.

This clonotype was counted ten times or more. The chain recombines TRBV24-1 with TRBJ2-1; D gene ambiguous. Germline V gives CDR1 KGHDR, CDR2 SFDVKD. V shed 1 base and J shed 1 base, with 19 bases lying between them. This CDR3 is 19 amino acids long. CDR3 DNA: TGTGCCACCAGTGATTTAGTAAGTCCGACCATGGGGTCCTACAATGAGCAGTTCTTC. Translation gives CATSDLVSPTMGSYNEQFF.

This clonotype was picked up a small number of times. The chain is built from TRBV7-3 and TRBJ2-1; a weak D match, TRBD1 (7 bases). The CDR3 has 13 amino acids. Germline V gene data show CDR1 as SGHTA and CDR2 as FQGTGA. V lost 5 bases and J 15 bases, leaving 20 bases between the germline ends. The CDR3: CASSAATGRLLFF. DNA for the CDR3: TGTGCCAGCAGCGCCGCGACAGGGAGGTTGCTGTTCTTC.

This clonotype was counted at least ten times. The chain combines TRBV12-3 or TRBV12-4 with TRBJ2-6; TRBD1 aligns across 8 bases. This CDR3 has 16 amino acids. V was pared by 6 bases and J by 3 bases, with 7 bases of the junction left unmatched. The CDR3 here is CASRRQGASGANVLTF. In DNA, the CDR3 is TGTGCCAGCAGACGTCAGGGGGCAAGTGGGGCCAACGTCCTGACTTTC.